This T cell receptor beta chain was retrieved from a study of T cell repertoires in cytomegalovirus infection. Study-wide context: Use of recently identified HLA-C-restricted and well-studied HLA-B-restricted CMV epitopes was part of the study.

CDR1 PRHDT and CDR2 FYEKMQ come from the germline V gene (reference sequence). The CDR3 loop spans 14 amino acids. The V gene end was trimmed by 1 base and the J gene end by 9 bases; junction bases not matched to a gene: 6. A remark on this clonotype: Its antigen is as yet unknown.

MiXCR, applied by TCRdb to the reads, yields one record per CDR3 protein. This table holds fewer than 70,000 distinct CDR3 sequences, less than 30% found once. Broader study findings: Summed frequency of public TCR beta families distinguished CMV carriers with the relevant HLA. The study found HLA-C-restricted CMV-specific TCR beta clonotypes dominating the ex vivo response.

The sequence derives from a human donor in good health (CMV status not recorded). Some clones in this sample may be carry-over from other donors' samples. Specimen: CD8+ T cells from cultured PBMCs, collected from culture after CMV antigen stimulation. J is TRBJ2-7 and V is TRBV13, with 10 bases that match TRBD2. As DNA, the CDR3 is TGTGCCAGCAGCTTAGTAGCGGGAGGCCCTGTGCAGTACTTC. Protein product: CASSLVAGGPVQYF.